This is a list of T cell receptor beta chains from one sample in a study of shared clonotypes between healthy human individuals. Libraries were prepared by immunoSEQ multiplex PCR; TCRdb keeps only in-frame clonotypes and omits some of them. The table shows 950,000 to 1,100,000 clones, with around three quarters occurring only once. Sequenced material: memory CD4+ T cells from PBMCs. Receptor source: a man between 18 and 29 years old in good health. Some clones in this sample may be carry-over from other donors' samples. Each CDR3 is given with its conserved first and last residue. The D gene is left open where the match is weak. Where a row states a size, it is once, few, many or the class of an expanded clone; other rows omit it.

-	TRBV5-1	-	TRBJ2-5	TGCGCCAGCAGCCCGGGAGATGGGGGACAAGAGACCCAGTACTTC	CASSPGDGGQETQYF
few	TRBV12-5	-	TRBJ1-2	TGTGCTAGTGGTGGAGGGGATGGCTACACCTTC	CASGGGDGYTF
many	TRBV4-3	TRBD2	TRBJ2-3	TGCGCCAGCAGCCAAGATCTGCAGGGGGGTAGCGGGAGGGGAGATACGCAGTATTTT	CASSQDLQGGSGRGDTQYF
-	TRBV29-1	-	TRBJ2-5	TGCAGCGTTGAGCTCAGTAGGGAGACCCAGTACTTC	CSVELSRETQYF
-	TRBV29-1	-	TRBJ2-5	TGCAGCGTTGTGGGGCAGTACCAAGAGACCCAGTACTTC	CSVVGQYQETQYF
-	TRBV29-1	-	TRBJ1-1	TGCAGCGCCGATTCCCGGGGGTGGACTGAAGCTTTCTTT	CSADSRGWTEAFF
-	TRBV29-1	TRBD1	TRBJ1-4	TGCAGCGGGACAGGGGCTAATGAAAAACTGTTTTTT	CSGTGANEKLFF
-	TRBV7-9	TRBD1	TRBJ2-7	TGTGCCAGCAGGGCGGACAGGGATGCCTACGAGCAGTACTTC	CASRADRDAYEQYF
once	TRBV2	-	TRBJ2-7	TGTGCCAGCAGTGTCAGTTACGAGCAGTACTTC	CASSVSYEQYF
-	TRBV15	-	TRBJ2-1	TGTGCCACCAGCAGAGAAAGCAGCTCCTACAATGAGCAGTTCTTC	CATSRESSSYNEQFF
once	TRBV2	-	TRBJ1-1	TGTGCCAGCAGGACCGAGGGGACGGACACTGAAGCTTTCTTT	CASRTEGTDTEAFF
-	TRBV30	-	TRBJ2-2	TGTGCCTGGAGAGTCCAACCGAACACCGGGGAGCTGTTTTTT	CAWRVQPNTGELFF